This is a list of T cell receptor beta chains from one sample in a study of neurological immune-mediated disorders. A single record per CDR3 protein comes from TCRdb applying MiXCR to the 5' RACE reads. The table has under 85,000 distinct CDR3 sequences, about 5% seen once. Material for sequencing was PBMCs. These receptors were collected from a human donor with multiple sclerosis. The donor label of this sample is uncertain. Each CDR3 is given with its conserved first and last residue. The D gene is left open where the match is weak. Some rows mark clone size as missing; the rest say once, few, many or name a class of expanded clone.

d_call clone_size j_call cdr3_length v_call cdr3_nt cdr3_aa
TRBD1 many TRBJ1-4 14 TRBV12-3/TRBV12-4 TGTGCCAGCAGTCCGGGACAGGGGAATGAAAAACTGTTTTTT CASSPGQGNEKLFF
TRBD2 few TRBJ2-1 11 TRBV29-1 TGCAGCGTTGGGGGAGGGCATGAGCAGTTCTTC CSVGGGHEQFF
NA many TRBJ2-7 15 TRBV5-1 TGCGCCAGCAGCTTGGCCTTGGAGGGAGCCTACGAGCAGTACTTC CASSLALEGAYEQYF
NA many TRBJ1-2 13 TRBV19 TGTGCCAGTAACGTGGGCCTGCGGTATGGCTACACCTTC CASNVGLRYGYTF
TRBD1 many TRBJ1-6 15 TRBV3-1 TGTGCCAGCAGCCACGGACAGGGGGCTAATTCACCCCTCCACTTT CASSHGQGANSPLHF
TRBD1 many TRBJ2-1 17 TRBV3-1 TGTGCCAGCAGCCTTCTGGGGGGACAGGGGGCTGAGAATGAGCAGTTCTTC CASSLLGGQGAENEQFF
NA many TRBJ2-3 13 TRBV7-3 TGTGCCAGCAGCTTAGACTCGATAGATACGCAGTATTTT CASSLDSIDTQYF
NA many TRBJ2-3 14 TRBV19 TGTGCCAGTAGTCGGACACCCGGAGGGGATACGCAGTATTTT CASSRTPGGDTQYF
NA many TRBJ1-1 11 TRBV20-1 TGCAGTGCCTACGGTAGTATAGAAGCTTTCTTT CSAYGSIEAFF
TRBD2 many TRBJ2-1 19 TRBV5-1 TGCGCCAGCAGCTTGGTAAGCCTAGCGGGGGGACAAACCTACAATGAGCAGTTCTTC CASSLVSLAGGQTYNEQFF
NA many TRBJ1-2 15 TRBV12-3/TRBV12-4 TGTGCCAGCAGTTTAGCCGGGACTGACAACTATGGCTACACCTTC CASSLAGTDNYGYTF
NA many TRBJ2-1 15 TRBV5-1 TGCGCCAGCAGCTTGGTAATCGGGGGCCAGGGGGAGCAGTTCTTC CASSLVIGGQGEQFF
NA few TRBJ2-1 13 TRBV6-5 TGTGCCAGCAGTTACCTGGGGGCTGGAGGACAGTTCTTC CASSYLGAGGQFF
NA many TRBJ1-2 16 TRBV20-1 TGCAGTGCTAGAGGCCTGGGGGGGTCCCTGAACTATGGCTACACCTTC CSARGLGGSLNYGYTF
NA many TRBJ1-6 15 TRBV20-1 TGCAGTGCTTCAAGGGGGACCGGCAATAATTCACCCCTCCACTTT CSASRGTGNNSPLHF
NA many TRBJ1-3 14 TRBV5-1 TGCGCCAGCAGCTTGGAAGTCTCGGGAAACACCATATATTTT CASSLEVSGNTIYF
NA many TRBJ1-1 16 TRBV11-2 TGTGCCAGCAGCCCCCGTGGGTTCGCGGTTGGCACTGAAGCTTTCTTT CASSPRGFAVGTEAFF
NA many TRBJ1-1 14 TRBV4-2 TGTGCCAGCAGCCAAGATAGAGTTGGACAGGAAGCTTTCTTT CASSQDRVGQEAFF
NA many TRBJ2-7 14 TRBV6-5 TGTGCCAGCAGTTACCGATATTGGTCGGGCGAGCAGTACTTC CASSYRYWSGEQYF
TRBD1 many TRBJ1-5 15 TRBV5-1 TGCGCCAGCAGCTGGGGGACAGGGGCCCAAGAGCCCCAGCATTTT CASSWGTGAQEPQHF
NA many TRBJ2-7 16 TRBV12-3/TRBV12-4 TGTGCCAGCAGCCGGCTGGGGGAGAGGCATTTCGACGAGCAGTACTTC CASSRLGERHFDEQYF
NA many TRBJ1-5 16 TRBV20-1 TGCAGTGCTACCCTCCCGGGGTGGAAGGGGGGACAGCCCCAGCATTTT CSATLPGWKGGQPQHF
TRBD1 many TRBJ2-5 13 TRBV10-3 TGTGCCATACAACAGGGGGCAGGGGAGACCCAGTACTTC CAIQQGAGETQYF
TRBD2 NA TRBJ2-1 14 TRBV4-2 TGTGCCAGCCAAACAAGCGGGGGCTACAATGAGCAGTTCTTC CASQTSGGYNEQFF